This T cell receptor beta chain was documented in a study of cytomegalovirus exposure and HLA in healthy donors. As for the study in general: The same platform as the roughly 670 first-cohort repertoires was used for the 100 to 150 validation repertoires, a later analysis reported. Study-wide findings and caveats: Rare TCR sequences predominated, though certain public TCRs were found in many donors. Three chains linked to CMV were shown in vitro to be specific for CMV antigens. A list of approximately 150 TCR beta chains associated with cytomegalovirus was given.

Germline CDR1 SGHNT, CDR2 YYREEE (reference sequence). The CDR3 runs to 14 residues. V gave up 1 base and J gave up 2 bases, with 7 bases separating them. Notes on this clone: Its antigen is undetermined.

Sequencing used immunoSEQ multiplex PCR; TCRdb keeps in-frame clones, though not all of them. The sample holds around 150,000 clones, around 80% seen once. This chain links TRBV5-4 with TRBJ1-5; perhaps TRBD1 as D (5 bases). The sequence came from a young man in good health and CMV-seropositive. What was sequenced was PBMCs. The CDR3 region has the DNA TGTGCCAGCAGCTTGCCGGGGGGCAATCAGCCCCAGCATTTT. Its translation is CASSLPGGNQPQHF. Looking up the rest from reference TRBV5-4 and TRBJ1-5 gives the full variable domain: ETGVTQSPTHLIKTRGQQVTLRCSSQSGHNTVSWYQQALGQGPQFIFQYYREEENGRGNFPPRFSGLQFPNYSSELNVNALELDDSALYLCASSLPGGNQPQHFGDGTRLSIL.